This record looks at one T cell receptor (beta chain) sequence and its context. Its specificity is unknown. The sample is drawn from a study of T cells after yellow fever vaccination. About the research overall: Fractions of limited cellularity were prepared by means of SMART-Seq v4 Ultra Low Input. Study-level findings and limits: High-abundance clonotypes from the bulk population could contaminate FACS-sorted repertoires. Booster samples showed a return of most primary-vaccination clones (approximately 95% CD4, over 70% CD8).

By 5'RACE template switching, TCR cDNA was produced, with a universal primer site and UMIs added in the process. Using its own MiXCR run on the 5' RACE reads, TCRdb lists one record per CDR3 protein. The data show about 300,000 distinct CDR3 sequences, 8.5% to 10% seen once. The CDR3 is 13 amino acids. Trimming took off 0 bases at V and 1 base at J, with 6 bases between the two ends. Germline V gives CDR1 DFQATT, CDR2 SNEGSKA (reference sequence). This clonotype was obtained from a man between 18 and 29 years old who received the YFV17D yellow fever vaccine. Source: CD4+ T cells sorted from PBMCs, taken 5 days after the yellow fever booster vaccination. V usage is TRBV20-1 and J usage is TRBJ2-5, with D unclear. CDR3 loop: CSAREQLQETQYF. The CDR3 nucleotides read TGCAGTGCTAGAGAACAGCTCCAAGAGACCCAGTACTTC.